The sequence of this T cell receptor (beta chain) was determined in a study of cytomegalovirus exposure and HLA in healthy donors (dated by TCRdb to 2017 to 2019). As for the study more broadly: An earlier analysis of some 500 of the donors reported roughly 300 Gb of sequence data and approximately 110 million unique TCR beta sequences from 150 million to 200 million T cells. Of the 300 to 500 genotyped donors, less than 85% were placed in the genetic ancestry cluster associated with self-reported Caucasian donors. All discovery cohort repertoires had been generated on a single sequencing platform. The T cell repertoires of 700 or so subjects were profiled by immunosequencing and related to cytomegalovirus serostatus. The study aimed to test whether cataloging public T cell receptors could reveal signatures of past pathogen exposure. HLA typing included class I and class II loci at four-digit resolution. A later genetic analysis used genome-wide SNP genotypes for about three fifths of the 666 donors, treating that subset as a discovery cohort. An early release that covered 500 to 800 HLA-typed donors contained about 300 gigabases of sequencing data and tens of millions of unique TCR sequences. Roughly 5 DR-DQ haplotypes were handled as single units for association and clustering, since linkage in the cohort was strong. An earlier analysis of some 600 of the donors applied high-throughput TCR beta sequencing to assess whether each TCR beta V gene segment acted as functional or pseudogenic. High-throughput TCR immunosequencing, statistical association of individual TCRs with disease status, and machine learning were combined to predict cytomegalovirus infection status. The later analysis used no new phenotypic data to find candidate immune exposures, relying instead on TCR beta sequences and their occurrence across donors. Donor age, sex, ethnicity and CMV serostatus were compiled alongside the repertoire data. In a later analysis, previously published TCR beta repertoires from 600 to 850 donors were re-analyzed and high-resolution HLA genotyping was added so that TCR occurrence patterns could be studied. Typing coverage differed by locus: A, B, C, DRB1 and DQB1 were typed in roughly 620-630 donors, DQA1 in approximately 520, DPA1 in around 600, and DPB1 in just under 480. Along with the approximately 650-subject first cohort, a separate validation cohort of more than 90 different subjects was used. Across some 400 genotyped donors of the cohort, an average of approximately 240,000 unique TCR beta nucleotide sequences per donor were sequenced, and approximately 17% of those sequences were non-productive.

The cohort was made up of several hundred healthy bone marrow donors. Cohort members were all nominally healthy when sampled, although unrecorded immune exposures were likely present. The donor tested CMV seronegative, placing the donor among the approximately 360 seronegative members of the cohort. Each donor provided a peripheral blood sample, and peripheral blood mononuclear cells were used for TCR beta sequencing. The Qiagen DNeasy Blood Extraction Kit was used to extract genomic DNA from the blood cell samples. Library preparation employed the immunoSEQ multiplex PCR assay. The multiplex PCR relied on a mix of 60 forward primers for TCR Vbeta segments and 13 reverse primers for TCR Jbeta segments. Amplification of the CDR3 region of rearranged TCR beta genes was performed with a multiplex PCR assay on genomic DNA. The amplified TCR beta libraries were sequenced on the Illumina HiSeq System as 87-base-pair reads. As for how the authors treated the data: In a later analysis, some 80 million unique TCR beta chains were counted across the roughly 670 repertoires, and roughly 11 million of these chains were shared by at least two donors. Raw reads were error-corrected and collapsed into unique sequences with a nearest-neighbor algorithm that merged closely related sequences to remove PCR and sequencing errors. To assign V, D and J gene segments, CDR3 sequences were aligned to IMGT reference sequences. For a sequence to be retained, a match of at least six nucleotides was required to both a V gene segment and a J gene segment. A rearrangement counted as productive if the CDR3 had no stop codons and remained in frame with V and J, and every other rearrangement counted as non-productive. Following IMGT convention, CDR3 was defined as the stretch from the second conserved V-encoded cysteine to the conserved J-encoded phenylalanine. The earlier analysis of a few hundred of the donors excluded any sequence lacking an unambiguous match to a single V gene segment. An earlier analysis of 587 of the donors called V segments functional above 56.7% productive rearrangements and segregating when the between-donor standard deviation exceeded 5%. To diagnose cytomegalovirus status from the catalog of TCR beta chain sequences, a statistical classification framework was built. In a later analysis, V and J genes were assigned by comparing TCR nucleotide sequences against IMGT/GENE-DB human TR gene sequences. The TCRdist pipeline was used in a later analysis to assign CDR3 sequences and most-parsimonious VDJ recombination scenarios. In a later analysis, each TCR beta chain was defined by its CDR3 amino acid sequence together with its V-gene family, and reads without a unique V-gene family were excluded. To address suspected cross-contamination and a sequencing artifact, a later analysis removed approximately 600 highly shared, low-generation-probability nucleotide sequences. In a later analysis, a clonal expansion index was calculated for each public chain from normalized within-repertoire ranks of inferred template counts. A later analysis computed generation probabilities with a VDJ recombination model fitted to out-of-frame rearrangements, and checked the results against IGoR. In a later analysis, TCR-TCR, TCR-HLA and TCR-CMV co-occurrence was scored with hypergeometric tests, and a repertoire-size bias correction was applied to TCR pairs. To estimate false discovery rates, a later analysis permuted the HLA or CMV assignments 20 times. A later analysis grouped co-occurring TCRs with DBSCAN, adding TCRdist sequence similarity when clustering within HLA-allele-positive subsets. For co-occurrence clustering, repertoires with fewer than 30,000 or more than 120,000 public chains were excluded, along with five repertoires with anomalous nucleotide sharing. As stored in TCRdb, this immuneACCESS dataset retains in-frame rearrangements with V and J assigned. A fraction of the clones does not appear; measured against another copy, unresolved V genes explain less than half of the discrepancy, and the remainder lacks a known reason. D and trimming were read from the DNA, whereas the V and J calls and clone size are those reported in that table. The sample contains 100,000 to 150,000 clones, 8% to 9.5% of them found a single time. The ten largest make up 4.5% to 7% of the sample.

A few counts support this clone. It lacks a known antigen. Base qualities are not provided; no much larger clone lies one nucleotide away. What the work shows at the level of the full study, not this receptor alone: Several of the top co-occurrence clusters appeared to be linked to parvovirus B19, influenza, CMV and Epstein-Barr virus, according to a later analysis. In an earlier analysis of roughly 500 of the donors, most TCR beta V segments appeared in productive rearrangements about 87% or about 30% of the time, broadly matching IMGT annotations. When HLA alleles, especially DR and DQ, strongly co-occurred, TCR associations were difficult to assign to individual alleles. Immune exposure information for the cohort was limited to CMV serostatus. The classifier was reported to diagnose cytomegalovirus status with high specificity and sensitivity in both the original cohort and the validation cohort. A further reported finding was that TCR beta sequences accurately predicted the HLA-A and HLA-B alleles for most subjects in the first cohort. According to the authors, the approach could potentially be generalized to other disease states and immunological phenotypes. In a later genetic analysis, a missense DCLRE1C variant was associated with V-gene and J-gene trimming of TCR beta chains, and the association was replicated in an independent cohort. Linkage disequilibrium might explain the correlated functional status among segregating V segments, but an unknown experimental factor could not be ruled out. Sequencing depth was assumed to be roughly uniform across donors in the presence/absence analyses, though that assumption may not hold. Some IMGT-functional V segments, including TRBV6-2 and TRBV6-3, could not be told apart with the 87-base-pair reads, so those segments were excluded. Only TCR beta chains were sequenced in this cohort, and the absence of alpha or paired-chain data limited detectable features. A cluster of highly shared sequence variants was judged likely to represent a technical artifact of the sequencing pipeline. In a later analysis, 15,000 to 20,000 TCR beta sequences were associated with specific HLA alleles at a false discovery rate of 0.05. A few of the identified cytomegalovirus-associated TCR beta chains were confirmed in vitro to be specific for cytomegalovirus antigens. In a later analysis, most CMV-associated TCR beta chains were found to appear HLA-restricted, with HLA associations seemingly driven largely by CMV exposure. According to a later analysis, TCR association rates differed among HLA loci, with DRB1 alleles showing the most associated TCRs and HLA-C alleles showing the fewest. Compared with the roughly 700-donor mean, donors in an Asian-associated ancestry cluster had fewer N-insertions in productive TCRs, according to a later genetic analysis. The study gave a list of some 150 TCR beta chains associated with cytomegalovirus. Because counts were too low, around 18 rarely observed V segments, including chromosome 9 orphons, were left out of the earlier analysis of roughly 600 of the donors. A later analysis found that HLA-associated TCR beta chains were more clonally expanded and had lower generation probabilities than equally common non-associated chains. HLA typing was unavailable for some donors at each locus, so association tests used only the typed subset. Across donors, most TCR sequences were observed very rarely, whereas some public TCRs were present in many individuals.

The CDR3 holds 15 amino acids from the cysteine to the phenylalanine. Of all the DNA, just the CDR3 is kept, 45 bases in frame from base 1. The germline V gene (reference sequence) specifies SGHNT as CDR1 and YYREEE as CDR2. V drops 4 bases and J drops 5 bases, leaving 18 bases in between. Sample: PBMCs. The chain is encoded by TRBV5-4 joined to TRBJ1-1, with TRBD1 as a weak D call on 6 bases. This TCR derives from a middle-aged man in good health and CMV-seronegative. The DNA reads TGTGCCAGCAGCCAAAAACAGGGTGGTTGGACTGAAGCTTTCTTT. This is translated as CASSQKQGGWTEAFF.